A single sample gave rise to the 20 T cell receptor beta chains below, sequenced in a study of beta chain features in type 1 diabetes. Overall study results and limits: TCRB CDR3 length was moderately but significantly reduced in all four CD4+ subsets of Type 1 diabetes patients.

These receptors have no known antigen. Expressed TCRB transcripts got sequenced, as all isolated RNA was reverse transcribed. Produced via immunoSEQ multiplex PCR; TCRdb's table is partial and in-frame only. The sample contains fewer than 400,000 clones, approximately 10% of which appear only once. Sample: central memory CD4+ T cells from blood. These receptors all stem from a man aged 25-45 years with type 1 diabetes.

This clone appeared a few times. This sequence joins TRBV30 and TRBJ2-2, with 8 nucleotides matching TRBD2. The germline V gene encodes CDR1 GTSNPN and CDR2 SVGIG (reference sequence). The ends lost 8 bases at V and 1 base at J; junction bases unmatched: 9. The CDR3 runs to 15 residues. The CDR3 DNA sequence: TGTGCCAGTTCACCTAGCGGGTTGAACACCGGGGAGCTGTTTTTT. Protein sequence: CASSPSGLNTGELFF. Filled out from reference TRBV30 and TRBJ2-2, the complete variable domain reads SQTIHQWPATLVQPVGSPLSLECTVEGTSNPNLYWYRQAAGRGLQLLFYSVGIGQISSEVPQNLSASRPQDRQFILSSKKLLLSDSGFYLCASSPSGLNTGELFFGEGSRLTVL.

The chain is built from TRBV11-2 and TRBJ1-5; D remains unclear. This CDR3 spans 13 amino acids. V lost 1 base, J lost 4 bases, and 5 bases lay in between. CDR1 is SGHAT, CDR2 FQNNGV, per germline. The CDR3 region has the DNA TGTGCCAGCAGCTTAGGGCAGAATCAGCCCCAGCATTTT. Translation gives CASSLGQNQPQHF.

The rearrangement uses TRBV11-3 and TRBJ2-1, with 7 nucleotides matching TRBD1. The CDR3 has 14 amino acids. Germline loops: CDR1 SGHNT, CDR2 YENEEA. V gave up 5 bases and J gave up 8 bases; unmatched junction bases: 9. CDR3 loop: CASSARTGLDEQFF. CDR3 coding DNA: TGTGCCAGCAGCGCCCGGACAGGTTTAGATGAGCAGTTCTTC.

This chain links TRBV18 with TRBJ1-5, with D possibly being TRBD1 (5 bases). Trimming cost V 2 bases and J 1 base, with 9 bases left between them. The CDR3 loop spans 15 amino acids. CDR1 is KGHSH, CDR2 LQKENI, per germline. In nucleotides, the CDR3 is TGTGCCAGCTCACCAGGGACGGAGAGCAATCAGCCCCAGCATTTT. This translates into CASSPGTESNQPQHF.

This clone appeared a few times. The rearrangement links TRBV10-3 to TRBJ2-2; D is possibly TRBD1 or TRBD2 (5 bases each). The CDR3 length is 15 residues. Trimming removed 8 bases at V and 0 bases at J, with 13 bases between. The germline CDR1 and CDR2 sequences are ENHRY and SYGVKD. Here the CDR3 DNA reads TGTGCCATCGGGACCCAGGGAGCGAACACCGGGGAGCTGTTTTTT. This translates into CAIGTQGANTGELFF.

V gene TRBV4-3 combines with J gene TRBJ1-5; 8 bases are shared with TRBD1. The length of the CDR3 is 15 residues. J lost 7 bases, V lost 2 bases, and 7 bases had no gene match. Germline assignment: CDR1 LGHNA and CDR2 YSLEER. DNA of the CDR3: TGCGCCAGCAGCCAATTCCAGGGGGCTCGGCAGCCCCAGCATTTT. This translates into CASSQFQGARQPQHF.

CDR3 in amino acids: CASSLRGSPTDTQYF. For the CDR3, the DNA is TGTGCCAGCAGCTTAAGGGGCAGCCCCACAGATACGCAGTATTTT. The chain combines TRBV7-2 with TRBJ2-3, with D possibly TRBD1 on 5 matching bases. The germline gives CDR1 SGHTA, CDR2 FQGNSA. The ends were cut back, 2 bases at V and 2 bases at J, with 11 bases in the middle. The CDR3 loop spans 15 amino acids.

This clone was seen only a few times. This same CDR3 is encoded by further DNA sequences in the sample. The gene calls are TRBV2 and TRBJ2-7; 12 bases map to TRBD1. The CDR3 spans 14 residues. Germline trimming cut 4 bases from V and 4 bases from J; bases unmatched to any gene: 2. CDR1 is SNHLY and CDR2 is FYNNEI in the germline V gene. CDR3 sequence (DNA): TGTGCCAGCAGTGCGGGACAGGGGGCTTACGAGCAGTACTTC. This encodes CASSAGQGAYEQYF.

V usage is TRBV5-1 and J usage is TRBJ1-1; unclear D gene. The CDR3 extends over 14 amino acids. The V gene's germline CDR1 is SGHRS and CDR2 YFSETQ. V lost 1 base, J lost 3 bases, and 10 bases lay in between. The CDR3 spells CASSLLGVDTEAFF. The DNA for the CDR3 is TGCGCCAGCAGCTTGCTGGGAGTCGACACTGAAGCTTTCTTT. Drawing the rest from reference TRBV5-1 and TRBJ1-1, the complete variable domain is KAGVTQTPRYLIKTRGQQVTLSCSPISGHRSVSWYQQTPGQGLQFLFEYFSETQRNKGNFPGRFSGRQFSNSRSEMNVSTLELGDSALYLCASSLLGVDTEAFFGQGTRLTVV.

In DNA form, the CDR3 reads TGTGCCAGCAGCATAGACAGGAGCCTATACAATGAGCAGTTCTTC. The encoded protein is CASSIDRSLYNEQFF. The V and J genes are TRBV6-5 and TRBJ2-1, with D possibly matching TRBD1 (6 bases). Germline CDR1 reads MNHEY; CDR2 reads SVGAGI. V shed 6 bases and J shed 4 bases, with 16 bases lying between them. The CDR3 spans 15 residues.

Written as DNA, the CDR3 is TGTGCCAGCAGCGAACCTTTTAGCAATCAGCCCCAGCATTTT. The encoded protein is CASSEPFSNQPQHF. The chain couples TRBV7-9 to TRBJ1-5, with D uncertain. Germline-derived CDR1 and CDR2 are SEHNR and FQNEAQ (reference sequence). V lost 5 bases and J 0 bases, leaving 8 bases between the germline ends. The CDR3 covers 14 residues. Together with reference TRBV7-9 and TRBJ1-5, the CDR3 gives the full variable domain: DTGVSQNPRHKITKRGQNVTFRCDPISEHNRLYWYRQTLGQGPEFLTYFQNEAQLEKSRLLSDRFSAERPKGSFSTLEIQRTEQGDSAMYLCASSEPFSNQPQHFGDGTRLSIL.

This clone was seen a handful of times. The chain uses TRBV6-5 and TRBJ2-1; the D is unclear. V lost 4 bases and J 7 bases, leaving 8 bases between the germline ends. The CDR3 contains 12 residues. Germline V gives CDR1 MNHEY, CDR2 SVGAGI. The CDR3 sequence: CASSSDENEQFF. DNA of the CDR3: TGTGCCAGCAGTTCGGATGAAAATGAGCAGTTCTTC.

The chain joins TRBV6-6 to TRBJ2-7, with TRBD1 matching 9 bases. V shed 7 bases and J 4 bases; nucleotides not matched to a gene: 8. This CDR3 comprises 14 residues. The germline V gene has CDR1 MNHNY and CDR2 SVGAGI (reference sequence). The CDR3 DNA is TGTGCCAGCACCCCCGGGACAGGGATATACGAGCAGTACTTC. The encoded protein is CASTPGTGIYEQYF.

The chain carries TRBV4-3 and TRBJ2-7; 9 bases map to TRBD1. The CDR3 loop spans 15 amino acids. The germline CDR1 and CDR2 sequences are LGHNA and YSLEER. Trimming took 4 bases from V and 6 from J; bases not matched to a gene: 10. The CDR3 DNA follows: TGCGCCAGCAGCCTAGAACCGGGACAGGGTACCGAGCAGTACTTC. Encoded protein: CASSLEPGQGTEQYF.

The CDR3 sequence: CSATSRQAPREAFF. In DNA form, the CDR3 reads TGCAGCGCGACTAGTCGACAGGCCCCACGGGAAGCTTTCTTT. This rearrangement joins TRBV29-1 to TRBJ1-1; D possibly corresponds to TRBD1 (6 bases). CDR1 and CDR2 from the germline V gene are SQVTM and ANQGSEA. This CDR3 spans 14 amino acids. The V gene lost 7 bases and the J gene lost 8 bases, with 23 bases spanning the gap.

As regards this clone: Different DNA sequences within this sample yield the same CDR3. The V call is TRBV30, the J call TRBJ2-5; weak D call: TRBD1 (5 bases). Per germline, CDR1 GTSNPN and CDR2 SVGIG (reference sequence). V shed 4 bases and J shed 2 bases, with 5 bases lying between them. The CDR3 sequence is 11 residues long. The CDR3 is CAWTGQETQYF. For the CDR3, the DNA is TGTGCCTGGACAGGGCAAGAGACCCAGTACTTC.

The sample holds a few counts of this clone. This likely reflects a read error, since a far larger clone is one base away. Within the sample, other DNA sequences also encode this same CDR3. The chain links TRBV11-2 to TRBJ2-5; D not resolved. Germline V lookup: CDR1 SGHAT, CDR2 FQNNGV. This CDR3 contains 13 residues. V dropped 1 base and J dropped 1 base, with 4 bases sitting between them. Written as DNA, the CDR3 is TGTGCCAGCAGCTTAGGGGTCCAAGAGACCCAGTACTTC. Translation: CASSLGVQETQYF.

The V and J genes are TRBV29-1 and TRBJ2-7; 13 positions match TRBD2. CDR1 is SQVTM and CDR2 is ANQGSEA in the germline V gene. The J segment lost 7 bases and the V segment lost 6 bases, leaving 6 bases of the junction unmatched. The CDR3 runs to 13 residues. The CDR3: CSVDGLAGEEQYF. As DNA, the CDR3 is TGCAGCGTCGATGGACTAGCGGGGGAAGAGCAGTACTTC.

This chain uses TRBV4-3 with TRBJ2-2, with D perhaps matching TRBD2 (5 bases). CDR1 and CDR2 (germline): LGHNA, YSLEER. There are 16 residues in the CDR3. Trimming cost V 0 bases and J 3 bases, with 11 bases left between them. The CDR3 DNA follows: TGCGCCAGCAGCCAAGAACGGGGAACGTACACCGGGGAGCTGTTTTTT. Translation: CASSQERGTYTGELFF.

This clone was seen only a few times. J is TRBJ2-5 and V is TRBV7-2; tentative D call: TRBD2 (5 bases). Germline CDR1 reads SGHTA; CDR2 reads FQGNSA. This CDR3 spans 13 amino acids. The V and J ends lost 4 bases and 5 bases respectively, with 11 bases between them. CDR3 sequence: CASSSNPGETQYF. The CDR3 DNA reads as TGTGCCAGCAGCTCTAACCCGGGGGAGACCCAGTACTTC.